These 19 T cell receptor beta chains share one sample of origin, sequenced in a study of blood T cell repertoires in COVID-19. The table came from immunoSEQ multiplex PCR; TCRdb's copy has only in-frame clones and leaves some out. The table shows around 380,000 clones, with approximately 87% occurring only once. Material for sequencing was PBMCs or T cells enriched from blood (not recorded which). All receptors come from a man aged 25 to 45 who had recovered from COVID-19.

The V and J genes are TRBV7-3 and TRBJ1-2; 8 nucleotides agree with TRBD1. The CDR3 covers 13 residues. The germline V gene encodes CDR1 SGHTA and CDR2 FQGTGA. J was trimmed by 3 bases and V by 5 bases; bases with no gene match: 2. The CDR3 DNA follows: TGTGCCAGCAGCCCACAGGGGGACTATGGCTACACCTTC. Protein product: CASSPQGDYGYTF.

As to this clone: A much larger clone lies one base from this, so it may be a read error. This sequence joins TRBV11-2 and TRBJ1-2; TRBD1 agrees at 9 bases. The CDR3 contains 14 residues. Germline values: CDR1 SGHAT, CDR2 FQNNGV. J was trimmed by 1 base and V by 5 bases; bases with no gene match: 2. CDR3 amino acids: CASSGGQGNYGYTF. The DNA of the CDR3 is TGTGCCAGCAGCGGGGGACAGGGTAACTATGGCTACACCTTC.

The genes are TRBV19 and TRBJ1-2; TRBD1 aligns across 9 bases. This CDR3 is built from 15 residues. Germline assignment: CDR1 LNHDA and CDR2 SQIVND (reference sequence). J was trimmed by 3 bases and V by 4 bases; bases with no gene match: 6. This CDR3 is CASSTPGQGYYGYTF. The CDR3 DNA follows: TGTGCCAGTAGTACGCCGGGACAGGGTTACTATGGCTACACCTTC.

V gene TRBV5-1 combines with J gene TRBJ1-2; no clear D gene. CDR1 is SGHRS, CDR2 YFSETQ, per germline. With 3 bases removed from V and 2 bases from J, the gap between germline ends came to 8 bases. The CDR3 runs 13 residues. The CDR3 sequence is CASSYSGNYGYTF. The CDR3 nucleotides read TGCGCCAGCAGCTACTCAGGAAACTATGGCTACACCTTC.

The rearrangement links TRBV5-1 to TRBJ1-1; 8 nucleotides match TRBD1. CDR1 SGHRS and CDR2 YFSETQ come from the germline V gene. The CDR3 totals 13 residues. Trimming took 2 bases from V and 7 from J; bases not matched to a gene: 4. CDR3 loop: CASSFGQGLEAFF. DNA for the CDR3: TGCGCCAGCAGCTTTGGACAGGGCCTTGAAGCTTTCTTT.

The gene calls are TRBV5-1 and TRBJ1-1, with D unclear. Per the germline V gene, CDR1 is SGHRS and CDR2 is YFSETQ. V was pared by 7 bases and J by 1 base, with 11 bases between. This CDR3 has 13 amino acids. DNA for the CDR3: TGCGCCAGCCGGCGCCAGGAGAACACTGAAGCTTTCTTT. Translation: CASRRQENTEAFF.

Written as DNA, the CDR3 is TGTGCCAGCAGTTACCAGGGGCGAGCTTTCTTT. Its translation is CASSYQGRAFF. The chain carries TRBV6-5 and TRBJ1-1; D might be TRBD1 (6 bases). The CDR3 has 11 residues. The V and J ends lost 2 bases and 10 bases respectively, with 8 bases between them. CDR1 MNHEY and CDR2 SVGAGI come from the germline V gene.

This chain connects TRBV7-9 to TRBJ2-3, with 9 bases fitting TRBD1. Germline V gene lookup returns CDR1 SEHNR and CDR2 FQNEAQ (reference sequence). V lost 2 bases, J lost 5 bases, and 8 bases stayed unmatched. The CDR3 contains 16 residues. The CDR3 loop is CASSLPRTGEGDTQYF. CDR3 in DNA: TGTGCCAGCAGCTTACCCCGGACAGGGGAAGGAGATACGCAGTATTTT.

The CDR3 region is CASSLPGGQGVHEQYF. As DNA, the CDR3 is TGTGCCAGCAGTCTCCCGGGGGGACAGGGGGTCCACGAGCAGTACTTC. The chain combines TRBV28 with TRBJ2-7; the match to TRBD1 covers 11 bases. CDR1 and CDR2 (germline): MDHEN, SYDVKM. The CDR3 extends over 16 amino acids. J was trimmed by 5 bases and V by 5 bases; bases with no gene match: 11. The whole variable domain, filled in from reference TRBV28 and TRBJ2-7, reads DVKVTQSSRYLVKRTGEKVFLECVQDMDHENMFWYRQDPGLGLRLIYFSYDVKMKEKGDIPEGYSVSREKKERFSLILESASTNQTSMYLCASSLPGGQGVHEQYFGPGTRLTVT.

A single count supports this clone. The chain couples TRBV3-1 (or the pseudogene TRBV3-2) to TRBJ2-3; TRBD2 might be the D (6 bases). CDR1 is LGHDT, CDR2 YNNKEL, per germline (reference sequence). Trimming took off 2 bases at V and 0 bases at J, with 9 bases between the two ends. The CDR3 covers 15 residues. The DNA for the CDR3 is TGTGCCAGCAGCCAATGGGAGGCGAGCACAGATACGCAGTATTTT. Translated, it gives CASSQWEASTDTQYF.

This clone showed up just a few times. The J gene is TRBJ2-5, the V gene TRBV19, with TRBD1 matching over 9 bases. V was pared by 8 bases and J by 5 bases, with 9 bases of the junction left unmatched. Germline V gives CDR1 LNHDA, CDR2 SQIVND (reference sequence). The CDR3 runs to 14 residues. The CDR3 nucleotides are TGTGCCAGTGCCCCGACAGGGGGTACGGAGACCCAGTACTTC. Protein sequence: CASAPTGGTETQYF.

The rearrangement links TRBV24-1 to TRBJ1-1; TRBD1 aligns across 7 bases. This CDR3 is 15 amino acids long. V was pared by 5 bases and J by 3 bases, with 8 bases of the junction left unmatched. Germline V gives CDR1 KGHDR, CDR2 SFDVKD. The CDR3 loop reads CATSGSWTGYTEAFF. CDR3 nucleotide sequence: TGTGCCACCAGTGGTTCATGGACAGGTTACACTGAAGCTTTCTTT.

This clone showed up just once. This chain links TRBV7-2 with TRBJ2-5; perhaps TRBD2 as D (6 bases). Germline values: CDR1 SGHTA, CDR2 FQGNSA. This CDR3 contains 13 residues. The germline V and J ends were trimmed by 6 bases and 9 bases, with 17 bases remaining between them. The CDR3 spells CASSQPPGGAQYF. Here the CDR3 DNA reads TGTGCCAGCAGTCAACCCCCGGGCGGGGCCCAGTACTTC.

This clone was picked up a small number of times. This chain uses TRBV19 with TRBJ1-2, with 7 bases fitting TRBD1. Per germline, CDR1 LNHDA and CDR2 SQIVND (reference sequence). Trimming at V came to 7 bases and at J to 7 bases, leaving 6 bases not matched to a gene. The CDR3 length is 12 residues. This chain's CDR3 is CASTQGPGGYTF. DNA of the CDR3: TGTGCCAGTACACAGGGGCCGGGTGGCTACACCTTC.

The genes are TRBV3-1 (or the pseudogene TRBV3-2) and TRBJ2-4; 14 bases fit TRBD2. The CDR3 sequence is 18 residues long. The V and J ends lost 3 bases and 0 bases, in that order; junction bases with no gene match: 4. Germline V lookup: CDR1 LGHDT, CDR2 YNNKEL (reference sequence). CDR3 region: CASSHRTSGGTAKNIQYF. DNA of the CDR3: TGTGCCAGCAGCCACCGGACTAGCGGGGGGACAGCCAAAAACATTCAGTACTTC.

The chain combines TRBV30 with TRBJ2-3; a possible D gene is TRBD2 (7 bases). Trimming removed 0 bases at V and 2 bases at J, with 15 bases between. Germline V gene sequence: CDR1 GTSNPN, CDR2 SVGIG (reference sequence). This CDR3 is 16 amino acids long. CDR3 in DNA: TGTGCCTGGAGTGTAGGCGCGGGGGCCCTCACAGATACGCAGTATTTT. Residues: CAWSVGAGALTDTQYF.

The chain has TRBV3-1 (or the pseudogene TRBV3-2) and TRBJ2-3, with 12 bases matching TRBD2. The trim removed 2 bases at V and 8 bases at J, leaving 20 bases unmatched. Germline loops: CDR1 LGHDT, CDR2 YNNKEL (reference sequence). There are 20 residues in the CDR3. CDR3 sequence: CASSQHDILAGGRVYPTQYF. CDR3 DNA sequence: TGTGCCAGCAGCCAACATGACATTCTAGCGGGGGGGCGAGTTTATCCTACGCAGTATTTT.

This clone has only a few counts. The chain has TRBV24-1 and TRBJ1-2; D is unclear. Deletions cut 9 bases from V and 6 bases from J, with 16 bases between. This CDR3 contains 13 residues. Germline V gene lookup returns CDR1 KGHDR and CDR2 SFDVKD. This CDR3 is CATRGAGEDGYTF. CDR3 in DNA: TGTGCCACCCGGGGAGCCGGTGAGGATGGCTACACCTTC.

This sequence joins TRBV7-9 and TRBJ1-1; TRBD1 agrees at 7 bases. Germline trimming cut 5 bases from V and 5 bases from J; bases unmatched to any gene: 11. The CDR3 length is 15 residues. Looked up from germline, CDR1 is SEHNR and CDR2 is FQNEAQ (reference sequence). In DNA, the CDR3 is TGTGCCAGCAGCGTCCAACAGGGGCTTAGGACTGAAGCTTTCTTT. Translation: CASSVQQGLRTEAFF.